This TCR beta chain originates from a study of blood T cell repertoires in COVID-19. CDR1 is SGHRS, CDR2 YFSETQ, per germline. This CDR3 comprises 16 residues. With 2 bases removed from V and 0 bases from J, the gap between germline ends came to 14 bases. Per the original methods: Researchers report that nucleated cell counts were estimated from reference gene primer amplification. Clones were sequenced by immunoSEQ multiplex PCR, and TCRdb holds only the in-frame ones, with some missing. That table is the source of V, J and clone size, and D and trimming were worked out from the DNA. This table has some 300,000 clones, roughly nine tenths appearing once.

Sequences were obtained from peripheral blood. The chain links TRBV5-1 to TRBJ1-1, with D possibly TRBD1 on 6 matching bases. This TCR derives from a woman in her 30s with COVID-19, enrolled during active disease. This chain's CDR3 is CASSLGGANVNTEAFF. CDR3 DNA: TGCGCCAGCAGCTTAGGGGGGGCAAATGTGAACACTGAAGCTTTCTTT. The full variable domain, completed using reference TRBV5-1 and TRBJ1-1, is KAGVTQTPRYLIKTRGQQVTLSCSPISGHRSVSWYQQTPGQGLQFLFEYFSETQRNKGNFPGRFSGRQFSNSRSEMNVSTLELGDSALYLCASSLGGANVNTEAFFGQGTRLTVV.